The next 27 T cell receptor beta chains were all read from a single sample in a study of T-cell reconstitution after alpha-beta-depleted transplantation in children. Unique molecular identifiers were built into the TCRbeta library. TCRdb reprocessed the PCR reads with MiXCR, giving one entry per CDR3 protein. Altogether just under 550,000 distinct CDR3 sequences are present, around 17% being singletons, with the ten largest covering less than 4%. The input for sequencing was PBMCs from the stem cell graft donor, taken from the stem cell graft. The receptors stem from a human donor who donated a stem cell graft to a child with acute lymphoblastic leukemia.

The chain carries TRBV3-1 and TRBJ2-1, with D perhaps TRBD2 (5 bases). Looked up from germline, CDR1 is LGHDT and CDR2 is YNNKEL (reference sequence). V lost 0 bases and J lost 7, with 16 bases in between. CDR3 length: 16 amino acids. The DNA of the CDR3 is TGTGCCAGCAGCCAAGACGGTACCGGGAATGGGAATGAGCAGTTCTTC. Protein: CASSQDGTGNGNEQFF.

The chain recombines TRBV3-1 with TRBJ2-7; D remains unclear. This CDR3 spans 14 amino acids. CDR1 and CDR2 (germline): LGHDT, YNNKEL (reference sequence). With 2 bases removed from V and 7 bases from J, the gap between germline ends came to 15 bases. The CDR3 is CASSQWSERGEQYF. In DNA, the CDR3 is TGTGCCAGCAGCCAATGGTCAGAGCGTGGGGAGCAGTACTTC.

This CDR3 is CASSTGGGTEAFF. The CDR3 DNA reads TGTGCCAGCAGCACAGGGGGAGGCACTGAAGCTTTCTTT. V is TRBV9 and J is TRBJ1-1; 8 bases agree with TRBD1. CDR1 and CDR2 from the germline V gene are SGDLS and YYNGEE. This CDR3 has 13 amino acids. Germline trimming cut 4 bases from V and 4 bases from J; bases unmatched to any gene: 3. The variable domain in full, with the rest retrieved from reference TRBV9 and TRBJ1-1, is DSGVTQTPKHLITATGQRVTLRCSPRSGDLSVYWYQQSLDQGLQFLIQYYNGEERAKGNILERFSAQQFPDLHSELNLSSLELGDSALYFCASSTGGGTEAFFGQGTRLTVV.

CDR3 sequence (DNA): TGCGCCAGCAGCCCAATGGGACAGCTTTACGAGCAGTACTTC. Translation gives CASSPMGQLYEQYF. This chain uses TRBV4-1 with TRBJ2-7; TRBD1 agrees at 7 bases. Per germline, CDR1 MGHRA and CDR2 YSYEKL. The CDR3 spans 14 residues. Trimming cost V 4 bases and J 4 bases; bases outside gene matches: 7.

V is TRBV5-6 and J is TRBJ2-7; D is unresolved. V was cut by 3 bases and J by 5 bases, with 12 bases left in between. Germline CDR1 SGHDT, CDR2 YYEEEE. The CDR3 has 13 amino acids. This CDR3 reads CASSYDEKDEQYF. The DNA for the CDR3 is TGTGCCAGCAGCTACGATGAAAAGGACGAGCAGTACTTC.

The V gene is TRBV20-1, the J gene TRBJ2-1, with 7 nucleotides matching TRBD2. The junction had 7 bases not matched to a gene; V was cut back by 5 bases and J by 3 bases. The CDR3 has 14 amino acids. Germline CDR1 DFQATT, CDR2 SNEGSKA (reference sequence). CDR3 sequence (DNA): TGCAGTGCTTATCTAGCGGAGATCTACAATGAGCAGTTCTTC. This encodes CSAYLAEIYNEQFF.

V and J are TRBV20-1 and TRBJ2-3; D call uncertain. Per germline, CDR1 DFQATT and CDR2 SNEGSKA (reference sequence). The CDR3 contains 10 residues. In nucleotides, the CDR3 is TGCAGCGCCCTGGCGGATACGCAGTATTTT. Amino acid sequence: CSALADTQYF.

This clonotype came up a few times. This chain uses TRBV12-3 or TRBV12-4 with TRBJ1-4; D is unclear. This CDR3 has 14 amino acids. V lost 2 bases and J lost 4, with 8 bases in between. The CDR3 region has the DNA TGTGCCAGCAGTTTATCGGATTTTAATGAAAAACTGTTTTTT. It codes for CASSLSDFNEKLFF.

This chain connects TRBV7-2 to TRBJ2-7; 14 bases agree with TRBD2. V lost 3 bases and J lost 4; bases outside the gene matches: 5. Germline CDR1 is SGHTA and CDR2 is FQGNSA. The CDR3 extends over 16 amino acids. CDR3 DNA: TGTGCCAGCAGCTTCTCGGGACTAGCGGGAGAATACGAGCAGTACTTC. It yields the protein CASSFSGLAGEYEQYF.

J is TRBJ1-2 and V is TRBV9, with 8 bases matching TRBD1. This CDR3 is built from 15 residues. V lost 1 base, J lost 6 bases, and 8 bases stayed unmatched. Germline V gene data show CDR1 as SGDLS and CDR2 as YYNGEE. The CDR3 protein is CASSVQGARLDGYTF. CDR3 nucleotides: TGTGCCAGCAGCGTACAGGGGGCGCGGTTGGATGGCTACACCTTC.

This clonotype was picked up a small number of times. This chain uses TRBV27 with TRBJ1-2; a weak D match, TRBD1 (5 bases). Germline values: CDR1 MNHEY, CDR2 SMNVEV (reference sequence). Between the trimmed V and J ends, which lost 0 bases and 4 bases, there was a span of 9 bases. The CDR3 totals 14 residues. CDR3 sequence (DNA): TGTGCCAGCAGTTTATCGGGGGTAGGCTATGGCTACACCTTC. Protein sequence: CASSLSGVGYGYTF.

The chain couples TRBV5-1 to TRBJ1-2, with 7 bases lining up with TRBD1. Germline V gene sequence: CDR1 SGHRS, CDR2 YFSETQ. The length of the CDR3 is 19 residues. V shed 2 bases and J 0 bases; nucleotides not matched to a gene: 16. The CDR3 loop reads CASSFIPVGGTVSNYGYTF. The CDR3 DNA reads as TGCGCCAGCAGCTTCATCCCGGTGGGCGGGACAGTTTCTAACTATGGCTACACCTTC.

Only a few counts were recorded for this clonotype. The V gene is TRBV5-1, the J gene TRBJ2-5; a weak D match, TRBD2 (6 bases). This CDR3 is built from 17 residues. The germline V gene encodes CDR1 SGHRS and CDR2 YFSETQ. V lost 4 bases and J 2 bases, leaving 21 bases between the germline ends. The CDR3 DNA follows: TGCGCCAGCAGCCGAACCGTTAGCGGCGATCCTCAAGAGACCCAGTACTTC. Its protein is CASSRTVSGDPQETQYF.

J is TRBJ2-1 and V is TRBV9; 10 nucleotides agree with TRBD1. Trimming at V came to 1 base and at J to 3 bases, leaving 4 bases not matched to a gene. The germline gives CDR1 SGDLS, CDR2 YYNGEE. This CDR3 region has 16 residues. The DNA of the CDR3 is TGTGCCAGCAGCGTACTGGGACAGGGGCTCTACAATGAGCAGTTCTTC. This encodes CASSVLGQGLYNEQFF. Complete variable domain (other parts from reference TRBV9 and TRBJ2-1): DSGVTQTPKHLITATGQRVTLRCSPRSGDLSVYWYQQSLDQGLQFLIQYYNGEERAKGNILERFSAQQFPDLHSELNLSSLELGDSALYFCASSVLGQGLYNEQFFGPGTRLTVL.

The CDR3 nucleotides are TGCGCCAGCAGCCGAGGAGACAGGGTAACTGAAGCTTTCTTT. Residues: CASSRGDRVTEAFF. This chain uses TRBV5-1 with TRBJ1-1; 7 nucleotides agree with TRBD1. The germline gives CDR1 SGHRS, CDR2 YFSETQ. The CDR3 has 14 residues. Trimming took 4 bases from V and 5 from J; bases not matched to a gene: 8.

This clonotype was seen more than once but under ten times. The CDR3 region has the DNA TGCAGTGCTATCCCCCAAAGTTGGGCTTTCTTT. Its translation is CSAIPQSWAFF. The gene calls are TRBV20-1 and TRBJ1-1; D is uncertain. The V end lost 4 bases, the J end lost 11 bases, and 14 bases lay between the germline ends. CDR1 is DFQATT, CDR2 SNEGSKA, per germline (reference sequence). This CDR3 is built from 11 residues.

This clonotype was counted only a few times. The J gene is TRBJ2-7, the V gene TRBV4-1; D is unresolved. Trimming pared 0 bases from V and 6 bases from J, leaving 15 bases between. The CDR3 covers 15 residues. Germline CDR1 and CDR2: MGHRA and YSYEKL. This chain's CDR3 is CASSQEASGLGEQYF. Here the CDR3 DNA reads TGCGCCAGCAGCCAAGAGGCCTCTGGGTTGGGCGAGCAGTACTTC.

This clonotype was seen a few times. The chain uses TRBV20-1 and TRBJ2-1; 9 nucleotides match TRBD2. Losses at the gene ends were 2 bases for V and 10 bases for J; bases not matched to a gene: 6. This CDR3 contains 13 residues. Germline values: CDR1 DFQATT, CDR2 SNEGSKA (reference sequence). CDR3 DNA: TGCAGTGCTAGACCCCTCAGCGGGAGGGAGCAGTTCTTC. This sequence encodes CSARPLSGREQFF.

V gene TRBV5-1 combines with J gene TRBJ2-5, with 7 bases identical to TRBD2. This CDR3 comprises 15 residues. Trimming took 1 base from V and 0 from J; bases not matched to a gene: 3. Germline V CDR1 and CDR2: SGHRS, YFSETQ. DNA of the CDR3: TGCGCCAGCAGCTTGTGGCTAGCGGACCAAGAGACCCAGTACTTC. It yields the protein CASSLWLADQETQYF. Filled out from reference TRBV5-1 and TRBJ2-5, the complete variable domain reads KAGVTQTPRYLIKTRGQQVTLSCSPISGHRSVSWYQQTPGQGLQFLFEYFSETQRNKGNFPGRFSGRQFSNSRSEMNVSTLELGDSALYLCASSLWLADQETQYFGPGTRLLVL.

This clonotype was recorded a few times. The chain is built from TRBV4-1 and TRBJ2-1, with 9 bases lining up with TRBD2. Losses at the gene ends were 3 bases for V and 5 bases for J; bases not matched to a gene: 20. The CDR3 length is 20 residues. CDR1 is MGHRA, CDR2 YSYEKL, per germline. The CDR3 DNA reads as TGCGCCAGCAGCCATTCACCGGGACGGATAGCGGGAGTACCGAACAATGAGCAGTTCTTC. Amino acid sequence: CASSHSPGRIAGVPNNEQFF.

The chain carries TRBV3-1 and TRBJ2-5; unclear D gene. Germline CDR1 reads LGHDT; CDR2 reads YNNKEL (reference sequence). Trimming pared 1 base from V and 9 bases from J, leaving 18 bases between. The CDR3 contains 15 residues. CDR3: CASSQGGPPLNAQYF. The CDR3 DNA reads TGTGCCAGCAGCCAAGGAGGACCCCCACTGAACGCCCAGTACTTC.

This clonotype was found a few times. The gene calls are TRBV20-1 and TRBJ2-1; 11 bases match TRBD2. V shed 0 bases and J 6 bases; nucleotides not matched to a gene: 4. CDR1 DFQATT and CDR2 SNEGSKA come from the germline V gene (reference sequence). This CDR3 contains 15 residues. The CDR3 spells CSARDASGRINEQFF. CDR3 coding DNA: TGCAGTGCTAGAGACGCTAGCGGGAGGATCAATGAGCAGTTCTTC.

The rearrangement joins TRBV3-1 to TRBJ2-3, with D unclear. CDR3 length: 14 residues. Trimming shortened V by 0 bases and J by 10 bases, and 14 bases separated the two germline ends. The germline CDR1 and CDR2 sequences are LGHDT and YNNKEL (reference sequence). CDR3 loop: CASSQDITLRPQYF. CDR3 sequence (DNA): TGTGCCAGCAGCCAAGATATCACTCTACGACCGCAGTATTTT.

This clonotype was recorded a few times. The chain has TRBV11-2 and TRBJ1-1; 8 positions match TRBD1. The CDR3 extends over 17 amino acids. J lost 4 bases, V lost 5 bases, and 15 bases had no gene match. Germline lookup yields CDR1 SGHAT and CDR2 FQNNGV. This CDR3 reads CASSRFSFRGHGTEAFF. The CDR3 DNA follows: TGTGCCAGCAGCCGATTCTCCTTCAGGGGGCACGGCACTGAAGCTTTCTTT.

This clonotype was detected only a few times. This sequence joins TRBV27 and TRBJ2-7, with TRBD1 matching over 8 bases. This CDR3 is 12 amino acids long. The germline V gene encodes CDR1 MNHEY and CDR2 SMNVEV (reference sequence). The V gene end was trimmed by 4 bases and the J gene end by 10 bases; junction bases not matched to a gene: 6. CDR3 protein: CASSSRDRRQYF. CDR3 sequence (DNA): TGTGCCAGCAGTTCCCGGGACAGGCGACAGTACTTC.

This chain joins TRBV5-4 and TRBJ2-3; 7 positions agree with TRBD1. V gave up 1 base and J gave up 6 bases; unmatched junction bases: 23. This CDR3 is 20 amino acids long. Germline V lookup: CDR1 SGHNT, CDR2 YYREEE (reference sequence). CDR3 sequence reads: CASSLIDGMVGRGSSDTQYF. The CDR3 DNA sequence: TGTGCCAGCAGCTTGATCGACGGAATGGTAGGCAGGGGGTCTTCGGATACGCAGTATTTT.

The chain combines TRBV7-6 with TRBJ2-7; tentative D call: TRBD2 (5 bases). The CDR3 length is 15 residues. The germline CDR1 and CDR2 sequences are SGHVS and FNYEAQ. V lost 4 bases and J lost 5, with 18 bases in between. The CDR3 protein is CASSSGYLVVHEQYF. As DNA, the CDR3 is TGTGCCAGCAGCTCGGGGTACCTGGTGGTTCACGAGCAGTACTTC.